Listed below are T cell receptor beta chains from one sample, sequenced in a study of blood T cell repertoires in COVID-19. Only in-frame clones appear in the TCRdb table, and some are missing; sequencing was by immunoSEQ multiplex PCR. This table holds 50,000 to 65,000 clones, more than 75% found once. Material for sequencing was peripheral blood. Receptor source: a man in his fifties or sixties with active COVID-19. Both conserved end residues are part of each CDR3. A D gene is named only where the DNA matches it firmly. Clone size is given for some rows only: seen once, a few or many times, or a class if the clone is expanded.

J gene | V gene | D gene | clone size | CDR3 protein | CDR3 DNA
TRBJ2-7 | TRBV7-2 | TRBD2 | NA | CASSLGLAGGEQYF | TGTGCCAGCAGCTTAGGCCTAGCGGGAGGCGAGCAGTACTTC
TRBJ2-2 | TRBV28 | NA | NA | CASGAGSHGELFF | TGTGCCAGCGGGGCGGGGTCTCACGGGGAGCTGTTTTTT
TRBJ1-4 | TRBV29-1 | TRBD1 | NA | CSVDPGTGNEKLFF | TGCAGCGTTGACCCCGGGACAGGCAATGAAAAACTGTTTTTT
TRBJ2-3 | TRBV3-1/TRBV3-2 | TRBD1 | NA | CASSQGAHGQAQYF | TGTGCCAGCAGCCAAGGAGCTCACGGACAGGCGCAGTATTTT
TRBJ2-1 | TRBV11-2 | NA | NA | CASSLLRVSSNEQFF | TGTGCCAGCAGCTTACTGAGGGTATCGTCGAATGAGCAGTTCTTC
TRBJ1-1 | TRBV5-1 | TRBD1 | NA | CASSHGQDADEAFF | TGCGCCAGCAGTCACGGACAGGACGCGGATGAAGCTTTCTTT
TRBJ2-7 | TRBV27 | TRBD2 | once | CASRAGVIGEQYF | TGTGCCAGCAGGGCGGGGGTAATAGGCGAGCAGTACTTC
TRBJ2-7 | TRBV20-1 | TRBD2 | NA | CSASGREGLIRSYEQYF | TGCAGTGCTAGTGGGCGGGAGGGCCTTATTAGATCCTACGAGCAGTACTTC
TRBJ2-1 | TRBV9 | TRBD2 | NA | CASSVPSGSFYNEQFF | TGTGCCAGCAGCGTCCCAAGCGGGAGTTTCTACAATGAGCAGTTCTTC
TRBJ2-7 | TRBV5-1 | NA | NA | CASSLTGTYEQYF | TGCGCCAGCAGCTTGACAGGCACCTACGAGCAGTACTTC
TRBJ1-1 | TRBV5-1 | NA | medium-sized | CASRFQGTNTEAFF | TGCGCCAGCAGATTTCAGGGGACGAACACTGAAGCTTTCTTT
TRBJ2-5 | TRBV9 | TRBD1 | medium-sized | CASSGDGQGRETQYF | TGTGCCAGCAGCGGAGACGGACAGGGGCGGGAGACCCAGTACTTC
TRBJ2-1 | TRBV7-9 | TRBD2 | NA | CASSSSLWTSGGGHNEQFF | TGTGCCAGCAGCTCTAGTCTCTGGACTAGCGGGGGGGGACACAATGAGCAGTTCTTC
TRBJ1-5 | TRBV7-9 | TRBD1 | NA | CASSFGDRGMYSNQPQHF | TGTGCCAGCAGCTTTGGGGACAGGGGGATGTATAGCAATCAGCCCCAGCATTTT
TRBJ1-5 | TRBV15 | TRBD1 | NA | CATSRGLRDRGSNQPQHF | TGTGCCACCAGCAGAGGCCTAAGGGACAGGGGTAGCAATCAGCCCCAGCATTTT
TRBJ2-5 | TRBV5-4 | NA | once | CASSLAAGMNQETQYF | TGTGCCAGCAGCTTGGCAGCGGGCATGAATCAAGAGACCCAGTACTTC
TRBJ2-2 | TRBV7-2 | NA | NA | CASSFRGLGEGELFF | TGTGCCAGCAGCTTCAGGGGCCTCGGAGAAGGGGAGCTGTTTTTT
TRBJ1-2 | TRBV27 | NA | NA | CASSITGSGYTF | TGTGCCAGCAGTATTACAGGGAGTGGCTACACCTTC
TRBJ2-1 | TRBV7-3 | NA | NA | CASSSGNEQFF | TGTGCCAGCAGCTCCGGCAATGAGCAGTTCTTC
TRBJ1-4 | TRBV21-1 | NA | NA | CASSVRAAPSFSNEKLFF | TGTGCCAGCAGCGTACGAGCGGCTCCTTCGTTCTCTAATGAAAAACTGTTTTTT
TRBJ2-1 | TRBV7-3 | TRBD1 | NA | CASSLGGQGVNEQFF | TGTGCCAGCAGCTTAGGCGGACAGGGTGTCAATGAGCAGTTCTTC
TRBJ2-7 | TRBV27 | TRBD2 | NA | CASSLGREGYEQYF | TGTGCCAGCAGTTTAGGGAGGGAGGGTTACGAGCAGTACTTC
TRBJ2-3 | TRBV5-4 | TRBD2 | NA | CASSLPGLAYTDTQYF | TGTGCCAGCAGCCTCCCGGGACTAGCTTACACAGATACGCAGTATTTT
TRBJ2-3 | TRBV7-9 | TRBD1 | NA | CASSRQGIETDTQYF | TGTGCCAGCAGCCGACAGGGTATCGAGACAGATACGCAGTATTTT
TRBJ2-2 | TRBV15 | TRBD2 | NA | CATSISGGAGELFF | TGTGCCACCAGCATAAGCGGGGGGGCCGGGGAGCTGTTTTTT
TRBJ2-7 | TRBV24-1 | NA | NA | CATSDPRQASYEQYF | TGTGCCACCAGTGACCCTCGACAGGCCTCCTACGAGCAGTACTTC